This is a list of T cell receptor beta chains from one sample in a study of HIV-infected children after antiretroviral therapy interruption. TCRdb recomputed calls from the 3' RACE reads with MiXCR, one row per CDR3 protein. The sample holds approximately 89,000 distinct CDR3 sequences, approximately 6.9% seen once. Sequencing was performed on CD45RA+ CD4+ T cells from PBMCs, pooled from several time points, taken from a donor given antiretroviral therapy, either interrupted or continuous. The receptors here all came from a pool of human donors with HIV. The CDR3 runs from the conserved cysteine through the conserved F or W. The D gene is left open where the match is weak. Some rows mark clone size as missing; the rest say once, few, many or name a class of expanded clone.

D gene | clone size | J gene | V gene | CDR3 protein | CDR3 DNA
. | many | TRBJ2-3 | TRBV11-2 | CASSHRTGARVTDTQYF | TGTGCCAGCAGCCACAGGACGGGGGCGCGGGTCACAGATACGCAGTATTTT
TRBD2 | . | TRBJ2-5 | TRBV20-1 | CSALRLAGDSLQETQYF | TGCAGTGCTCTGAGACTAGCGGGGGACTCACTACAAGAGACCCAGTACTTC
TRBD1 | many | TRBJ1-2 | TRBV20-1 | CSAPATGKSNGYTF | TGCAGTGCTCCCGCGACAGGGAAGTCGAATGGCTACACCTTC
. | many | TRBJ2-2 | TRBV5-4 | CASSPLGPGVEDGELFF | TGTGCCAGCAGCCCCCTCGGGCCAGGGGTAGAGGACGGGGAGCTGTTTTTT
. | many | TRBJ2-4 | TRBV11-3 | CASSSGGEGRAKNIQYF | TGTGCCAGCAGCTCTGGGGGCGAGGGGAGAGCCAAAAACATTCAGTACTTC
. | many | TRBJ1-6 | TRBV6-4 | CASSADRLLGSLHF | TGTGCCAGCAGTGCGGACAGACTGTTAGGGTCCCTCCACTTT
TRBD2 | many | TRBJ2-1 | TRBV24-1 | CATPSLSLANSYNEQFF | TGTGCCACCCCCAGCCTTTCACTAGCGAACTCCTACAATGAGCAGTTCTTC
TRBD1 | once | TRBJ1-5 | TRBV19 | CASRGGGGLSNQPQHF | TGTGCCAGTAGGGGCGGAGGGGGCTTAAGCAATCAGCCCCAGCATTTT
. | many | TRBJ2-2 | TRBV20-1 | CSASGKGVPGELFF | TGCAGTGCTAGTGGAAAAGGGGTGCCCGGGGAGCTGTTTTTT
TRBD1 | many | TRBJ1-2 | TRBV30 | CAWSVTGGGYTF | TGTGCCTGGAGTGTGACAGGGGGAGGCTACACCTTC
TRBD1 | many | TRBJ1-5 | TRBV30 | CAWGTGNNQPQHF | TGTGCCTGGGGGACAGGGAACAATCAGCCCCAGCATTTT
. | many | TRBJ1-1 | TRBV6-5 | CASGEFGGAFF | TGTGCCAGCGGCGAATTTGGAGGAGCTTTCTTT
. | many | TRBJ2-7 | TRBV5-1 | CASSFESEQYF | TGCGCCAGCAGCTTCGAATCCGAGCAGTACTTC
. | . | TRBJ1-1 | TRBV12-3/TRBV12-4 | CASSHRPRLAFF | TGTGCCAGCAGTCACAGGCCCCGGTTGGCTTTCTTT
. | many | TRBJ1-1 | TRBV29-1 | CSVTGFDTEAFF | TGCAGCGTTACAGGGTTTGACACTGAAGCTTTCTTT
. | many | TRBJ2-4 | TRBV19 | CASSIGRETKNIQYF | TGTGCCAGTAGTATAGGTAGGGAAACCAAAAACATTCAGTACTTC